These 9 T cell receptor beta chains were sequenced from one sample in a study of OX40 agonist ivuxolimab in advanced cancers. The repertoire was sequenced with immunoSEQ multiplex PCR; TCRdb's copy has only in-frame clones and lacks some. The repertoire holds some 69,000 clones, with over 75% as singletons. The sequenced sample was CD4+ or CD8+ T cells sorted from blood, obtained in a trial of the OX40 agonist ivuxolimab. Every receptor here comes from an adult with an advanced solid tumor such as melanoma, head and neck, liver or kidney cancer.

The CDR3 coding sequence is TGTGCCAGCAGTCCCCCTACAGGGGCTAGTGAAAAACTGTTTTTT. The encoded protein is CASSPPTGASEKLFF. The chain carries TRBV28 and TRBJ1-4, with 7 bases matching TRBD1. Trimming removed 5 bases from V and 7 bases from J; junction bases left unmatched: 10. Germline V gives CDR1 MDHEN, CDR2 SYDVKM. The CDR3 is 15 residues long.

CDR3 DNA: TGTGCCAGCCTCGAGTCATTAAACACCATATATTTT. Its protein is CASLESLNTIYF. This rearrangement joins TRBV28 to TRBJ1-3; unclear D gene. Germline assignment: CDR1 MDHEN and CDR2 SYDVKM. The CDR3 totals 12 residues. V was pared by 8 bases and J by 6 bases, with 11 bases between.

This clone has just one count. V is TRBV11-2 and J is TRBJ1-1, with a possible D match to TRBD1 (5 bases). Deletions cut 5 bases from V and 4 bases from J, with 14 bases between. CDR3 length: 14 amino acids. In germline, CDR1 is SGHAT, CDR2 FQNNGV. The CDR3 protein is CASSLSGGSTEAFF. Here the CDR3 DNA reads TGTGCCAGCAGCCTCTCCGGGGGGAGCACTGAAGCTTTCTTT.

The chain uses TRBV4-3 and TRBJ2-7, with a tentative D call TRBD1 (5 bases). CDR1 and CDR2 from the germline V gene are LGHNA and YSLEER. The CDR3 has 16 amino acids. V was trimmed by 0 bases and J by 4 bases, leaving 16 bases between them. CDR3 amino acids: CASSQDFRAQGYEQYF. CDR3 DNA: TGCGCCAGCAGCCAAGATTTCCGGGCTCAGGGATACGAGCAGTACTTC.

The CDR3 DNA sequence: TGTGCCACCGCTCAGGGTTTGGGCTATGGCTACACCTTC. This codes for CATAQGLGYGYTF. The gene calls are TRBV6-6 and TRBJ1-2; possibly TRBD1 for D (5 bases). The CDR3 has 13 amino acids. CDR1 MNHNY and CDR2 SVGAGI come from the germline V gene (reference sequence). Trimming took off 10 bases at V and 4 bases at J, with 16 bases between the two ends.

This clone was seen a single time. CDR3 DNA sequence: TGCAGCGCTCCGGGGGAGATTGGGGAGACCCAGTACTTC. It specifies CSAPGEIGETQYF. The V call is TRBV29-1, the J call TRBJ2-5, with D possibly being TRBD2 (6 bases). CDR1 SQVTM and CDR2 ANQGSEA come from the germline V gene. V lost 7 bases to trimming and J lost 5 bases, with 17 bases between them. This CDR3 comprises 13 residues.

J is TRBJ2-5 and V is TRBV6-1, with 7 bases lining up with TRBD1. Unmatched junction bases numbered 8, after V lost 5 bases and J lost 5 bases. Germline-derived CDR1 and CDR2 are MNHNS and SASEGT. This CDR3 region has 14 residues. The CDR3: CASSLTTGMETQYF. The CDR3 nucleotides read TGTGCCAGCAGTCTTACGACAGGGATGGAGACCCAGTACTTC.

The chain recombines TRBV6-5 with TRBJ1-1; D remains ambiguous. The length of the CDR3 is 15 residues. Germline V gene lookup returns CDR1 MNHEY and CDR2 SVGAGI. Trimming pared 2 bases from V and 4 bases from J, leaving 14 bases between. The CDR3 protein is CASSYALQPSTEAFF. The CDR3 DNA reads TGTGCCAGCAGTTACGCCTTACAGCCCAGCACTGAAGCTTTCTTT.

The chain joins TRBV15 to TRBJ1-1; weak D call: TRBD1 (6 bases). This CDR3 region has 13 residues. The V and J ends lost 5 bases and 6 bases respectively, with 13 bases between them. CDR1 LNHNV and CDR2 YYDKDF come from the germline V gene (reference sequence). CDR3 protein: CATSRSAGAEAFF. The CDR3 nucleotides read TGTGCCACCAGCCGTAGCGCAGGGGCTGAAGCTTTCTTT.